The clone carrying this TCR beta chain has more than one count but fewer than ten. The CDR3 spans 15 residues. With V trimmed by 5 bases and J by 3 bases, 2 bases remained unmatched. Per germline, CDR1 MRHNA and CDR2 SNTAGT. Use of 60 Vbeta and 13 Jbeta primers characterized the PCR. Data came from immunoSEQ multiplex PCR; TCRdb stores just in-frame clones and leaves some out. The sample lists about 130,000 clones; roughly four fifths were seen once. The sample originates from a study of cytomegalovirus exposure and HLA in healthy donors. Sequencing was carried out using PBMCs. The V call is TRBV6-4, the J call TRBJ2-3; TRBD2 matches at 13 bases. The TCR was taken from a boy aged 2 to 10 in good health and CMV-seronegative. The DNA of the CDR3 is TGTGCCAGCAGTCAGACTAGCGGGGGGACAGATACGCAGTATTTT. The encoded protein is CASSQTSGGTDTQYF.